This is a list of T cell receptor beta chains from one sample in a study of technical replicates of blood from a handful of donors. Data came from immunoSEQ multiplex PCR; TCRdb stores just in-frame clones and leaves some out. This sample has some 70,000 clones, with approximately 90% found just once. Material for sequencing was PBMCs. The receptors stem from a human donor in good health. Some clones in this sample may be carry-over from other donors' samples. Each CDR3 is given with its conserved first and last residue. A D gene is named only where the DNA matches it firmly. Clone size is shown for a subset of rows, as once, few, many or a class of expanded clone.

cdr3_length: 13; clone_size: .; d_call: .; j_call: TRBJ2-7; v_call: TRBV7-2; cdr3_nt: TGTGCCAGCAGCTTCCTGGCTCCGGGCGAGCAGTACTTC; cdr3_aa: CASSFLAPGEQYF
cdr3_length: 18; clone_size: .; d_call: TRBD2; j_call: TRBJ2-1; v_call: TRBV7-9; cdr3_nt: TGTGCCAGCAGCTTAGGGACTAGCGGAACCGGGTCCTACAATGAGCAGTTCTTC; cdr3_aa: CASSLGTSGTGSYNEQFF
cdr3_length: 13; clone_size: .; d_call: .; j_call: TRBJ1-4; v_call: TRBV9; cdr3_nt: TGTGCCAGCAGCGCCTCAACTAATGAAAAACTGTTTTTT; cdr3_aa: CASSASTNEKLFF
cdr3_length: 14; clone_size: .; d_call: .; j_call: TRBJ2-7; v_call: TRBV4-2; cdr3_nt: TGTGCCAGCAGCCAAGATCTCCAGTCCTACGAGCAGTACTTC; cdr3_aa: CASSQDLQSYEQYF
cdr3_length: 15; clone_size: .; d_call: TRBD2; j_call: TRBJ2-5; v_call: TRBV30; cdr3_nt: TGTGCCTACCAGAGAGGACTAGCGCGCCAAGAGACCCAGTACTTC; cdr3_aa: CAYQRGLARQETQYF
cdr3_length: 14; clone_size: few; d_call: TRBD2; j_call: TRBJ2-5; v_call: TRBV9; cdr3_nt: TGTGCCAGCAGCACCACTAGCGGTGTGGAGACCCAGTACTTC; cdr3_aa: CASSTTSGVETQYF
cdr3_length: 13; clone_size: .; d_call: .; j_call: TRBJ2-5; v_call: TRBV7-3; cdr3_nt: TGTGCCAGCAGCTTAACGAGGCAAGAGACCCAGTACTTC; cdr3_aa: CASSLTRQETQYF
cdr3_length: 15; clone_size: .; d_call: TRBD1; j_call: TRBJ2-7; v_call: TRBV7-6; cdr3_nt: TGTGCCAGCAGCTTACTAGGACAGGGGGGCTACGAGCAGTACTTC; cdr3_aa: CASSLLGQGGYEQYF
cdr3_length: 15; clone_size: .; d_call: .; j_call: TRBJ2-1; v_call: TRBV6-6; cdr3_nt: TGTGCCAGCAGTTACCTAGGCGGGCGAGCCCTTGAGCAGTTCTTC; cdr3_aa: CASSYLGGRALEQFF
cdr3_length: 15; clone_size: .; d_call: TRBD2; j_call: TRBJ2-7; v_call: TRBV19; cdr3_nt: TGTGCCAGTAGTATAGGCGGGGGGATCTCCTACGAGCAGTACTTC; cdr3_aa: CASSIGGGISYEQYF